Presented here are 19 T cell receptor beta chains from one specimen sequenced in a study of blood T cell repertoires in COVID-19 (dated by TCRdb to 2018 to 2020). Libraries were made using the immunoSEQ multiplex PCR assay. The immuneACCESS repertoire file appears here via TCRdb, limited to in-frame rearrangements. These files lack a portion of the clones; in checked studies, under half of the deficit traces to unresolved V genes, and the cause of the others is not known. The sample data list more than 250,000 clones, and approximately 91% of these were observed just once. Jointly, the top ten make up 0.7% of the sample. Sequencing was carried out using peripheral blood. All receptors come from a human donor in a cohort sampled during active COVID-19.

This clone appeared a single time. The chain links TRBV5-1 to TRBJ2-5; 10 nucleotides align to TRBD2. The length of the CDR3 is 15 residues. Per germline, CDR1 SGHRS and CDR2 YFSETQ. V was clipped by 6 bases and J by 3 bases; unmatched bases: 8. CDR3 region: CASIKGLADKETQYF. The CDR3 DNA sequence: TGCGCCAGCATAAAAGGACTAGCGGATAAAGAGACCCAGTACTTC.

This chain links TRBV7-8 with TRBJ2-3, with D tentatively TRBD2 (6 bases). Germline CDR1 SGHVS, CDR2 FQNEAQ. This CDR3 is built from 16 residues. The ends were cut back, 2 bases at V and 0 bases at J, with 12 bases in the middle. The CDR3 coding sequence is TGTGCCAGCAGCTTACGCCGGGGGACTAGCACAGATACGCAGTATTTT. This sequence encodes CASSLRRGTSTDTQYF. The full variable domain, with the rest looked up from reference TRBV7-8 and TRBJ2-3, is GAGVSQSPRYKVAKRGQDVALRCDPISGHVSLFWYQQALGQGPEFLTYFQNEAQLDKSGLPSDRFFAERPEGSVSTLKIQRTQQEDSAVYLCASSLRRGTSTDTQYFGPGTRLTVL.

The gene calls are TRBV19 and TRBJ1-5; D gene unclear. Trimming pared 3 bases from V and 3 bases from J, leaving 9 bases between. The CDR3 is 14 residues long. In germline, CDR1 is LNHDA, CDR2 SQIVND (reference sequence). CDR3 protein: CASSIITVNQPQHF. In DNA form, the CDR3 reads TGTGCCAGTAGTATCATAACAGTCAATCAGCCCCAGCATTTT.

V usage is TRBV18 and J usage is TRBJ2-3; D is possibly TRBD2 (6 bases). With 5 bases removed from V and 0 bases from J, the gap between germline ends came to 15 bases. The germline V gene has CDR1 KGHSH and CDR2 LQKENI. The CDR3 spans 16 residues. CDR3: CASSDNRDLSTDTQYF. In DNA form, the CDR3 reads TGTGCCAGCTCAGACAACCGGGACTTGAGCACAGATACGCAGTATTTT. The full variable domain, with the rest looked up from reference TRBV18 and TRBJ2-3, is NAGVMQNPRHLVRRRGQEARLRCSPMKGHSHVYWYRQLPEEGLKFMVYLQKENIIDESGMPKERFSAEFPKEGPSILRIQQVVRGDSAAYFCASSDNRDLSTDTQYFGPGTRLTVL.

The count of this clone is one. The chain couples TRBV9 to TRBJ1-1, with D unclear. Germline CDR1 SGDLS, CDR2 YYNGEE. CDR3 length: 15 amino acids. V lost 0 bases and J lost 0, with 9 bases in between. CDR3 DNA: TGTGCCAGCAGCGTAGACTATATCATGAACACTGAAGCTTTCTTT. This sequence encodes CASSVDYIMNTEAFF.

This chain connects TRBV6-5 to TRBJ1-2; a weak D match, TRBD1 (5 bases). The germline CDR1 and CDR2 sequences are MNHEY and SVGAGI. Trimming took off 3 bases at V and 5 bases at J, with 13 bases between the two ends. The CDR3 totals 14 residues. Here the CDR3 reads CASSYDSKDYGYTF. The CDR3 region has the DNA TGTGCCAGCAGTTATGACAGTAAGGATTATGGCTACACCTTC.

The chain has TRBV19 and TRBJ1-2, with D maybe TRBD1 (5 bases). The CDR3 is made up of 14 amino acids. Germline CDR1 is LNHDA and CDR2 is SQIVND (reference sequence). V was trimmed by 3 bases and J by 2 bases, leaving 10 bases between them. CDR3 amino acids: CASSIVRGNYGYTF. CDR3 coding DNA: TGTGCCAGTAGTATCGTTCGGGGGAACTATGGCTACACCTTC.

This clone appeared a single time. The V and J genes are TRBV7-9 and TRBJ1-2, with D hard to call. This CDR3 comprises 16 residues. The germline V gene has CDR1 SEHNR and CDR2 FQNEAQ (reference sequence). V lost 0 bases to trimming and J lost 3 bases, with 14 bases between them. CDR3 coding DNA: TGTGCCAGCAGCTTAGCGCCTGGGAGAAAAGACTATGGCTACACCTTC. It yields the protein CASSLAPGRKDYGYTF. Combining the CDR3 with reference TRBV7-9 and TRBJ1-2 gives the whole variable domain DTGVSQNPRHKITKRGQNVTFRCDPISEHNRLYWYRQTLGQGPEFLTYFQNEAQLEKSRLLSDRFSAERPKGSFSTLEIQRTEQGDSAMYLCASSLAPGRKDYGYTFGSGTRLTVV.

This chain joins TRBV2 and TRBJ1-4, with 7 positions matching TRBD1. The CDR3 runs to 15 residues. V was pared by 6 bases and J by 3 bases, with 7 bases of the junction left unmatched. The germline CDR1 and CDR2 sequences are SNHLY and FYNNEI. In nucleotides, the CDR3 is TGTGCCAGCAGGAGGGGGCAAATCTCTAATGAAAAACTGTTTTTT. It codes for CASRRGQISNEKLFF. Together with reference TRBV2 and TRBJ1-4, the CDR3 gives the full variable domain: EPEVTQTPSHQVTQMGQEVILRCVPISNHLYFYWYRQILGQKVEFLVSFYNNEISEKSEIFDDQFSVERPDGSNFTLKIRSTKLEDSAMYFCASRRGQISNEKLFFGSGTQLSVL.

The gene calls are TRBV7-8 and TRBJ2-7; the D is unclear. The CDR3 covers 11 residues. Looked up from germline, CDR1 is SGHVS and CDR2 is FQNEAQ. V lost 5 bases and J lost 6, with 8 bases in between. CDR3 region: CASSPLIEQYF. The CDR3, as DNA: TGTGCCAGCAGCCCCCTAATCGAGCAGTACTTC.

The chain recombines TRBV13 with TRBJ2-7; TRBD2 matches 14 bases. The CDR3 extends over 18 amino acids. The germline V gene encodes CDR1 PRHDT and CDR2 FYEKMQ (reference sequence). J was trimmed by 1 base and V by 5 bases; bases with no gene match: 10. The CDR3 DNA reads as TGTGCCAGCAGCCGGGGACTAGCGGGAGTGGGATTATCCTACGAGCAGTACTTC. Protein sequence: CASSRGLAGVGLSYEQYF.

This rearrangement joins TRBV19 to TRBJ2-7; TRBD1 agrees at 9 bases. Germline V gene data show CDR1 as LNHDA and CDR2 as SQIVND (reference sequence). The junction had 4 bases not matched to a gene; V was cut back by 1 base and J by 9 bases. This CDR3 region has 13 residues. The CDR3 here is CASSIGPGQGQYF. For the CDR3, the DNA is TGTGCCAGTAGTATAGGCCCGGGACAGGGGCAGTACTTC.

The rearrangement joins TRBV7-2 to TRBJ1-2, with 7 nucleotides matching TRBD1. J gave up 0 bases and V 8 bases, and 6 bases lay outside the gene matches. Germline V gene sequence: CDR1 SGHTA, CDR2 FQGNSA. The CDR3 runs 14 residues. The CDR3 is CASRGGGSNYGYTF. CDR3 nucleotides: TGTGCCAGCCGCGGAGGGGGCTCTAACTATGGCTACACCTTC.

The V and J genes are TRBV6-1 and TRBJ1-5, with D possibly matching TRBD1 (6 bases). The germline V gene has CDR1 MNHNS and CDR2 SASEGT. This CDR3 has 18 amino acids. V lost 0 bases, J lost 7 bases, and 22 bases lay in between. CDR3 sequence: CASSEAGENRVLRQPQHF. For the CDR3, the DNA is TGTGCCAGCAGTGAAGCGGGTGAAAACAGGGTTCTGAGGCAGCCCCAGCATTTT.

The table lists this clone with a count of one. The V gene is TRBV15, the J gene TRBJ2-1, with TRBD2 matching 7 bases. With 5 bases clipped from V and 5 bases from J, the junction kept 6 bases outside the gene matches. The CDR3 contains 14 residues. Germline V lookup: CDR1 LNHNV, CDR2 YYDKDF (reference sequence). The CDR3 sequence is CATSWTLAHNEQFF. The DNA for the CDR3 is TGTGCCACCAGCTGGACACTAGCGCACAATGAGCAGTTCTTC.

The chain joins TRBV12-5 to TRBJ1-5; weak D call: TRBD1 (6 bases). Trimming pared 0 bases from V and 4 bases from J, leaving 16 bases between. The CDR3 contains 17 residues. Germline V gene sequence: CDR1 LGHNT, CDR2 FRNRAP. The CDR3: CASGLVSSETGNQPQHF. The CDR3 DNA follows: TGTGCTAGTGGTTTGGTAAGTTCGGAAACAGGGAATCAGCCCCAGCATTTT.

On this clone itself: At one end, the junction sequence differs from germline, possibly due to a read error. The genes are TRBV7-7 and TRBJ2-7; no definite D call. The CDR3 has 13 amino acids. Germline CDR1 reads SSHAT; CDR2 reads FNYEAQ (reference sequence). DNA of the CDR3: TGTGCTAGCAGCTTATCTTACTCCTACGAGCAGTACTTC. Amino acids: CASSLSYSYEQYF.

J is TRBJ1-1 and V is TRBV5-1; D unresolved. V shed 2 bases and J shed 3 bases, with 11 bases lying between them. Germline loops: CDR1 SGHRS, CDR2 YFSETQ. The CDR3 extends over 14 amino acids. The CDR3 loop is CASSLPVPDTEAFF. In DNA form, the CDR3 reads TGCGCCAGCAGCTTACCGGTTCCGGACACTGAAGCTTTCTTT. Complete variable domain (other parts from reference TRBV5-1 and TRBJ1-1): KAGVTQTPRYLIKTRGQQVTLSCSPISGHRSVSWYQQTPGQGLQFLFEYFSETQRNKGNFPGRFSGRQFSNSRSEMNVSTLELGDSALYLCASSLPVPDTEAFFGQGTRLTVV.

The chain recombines TRBV19 with TRBJ1-5, with 9 bases aligning to TRBD1. V lost 1 base to trimming and J lost 5 bases; unmatched junction nucleotides: 6. Germline V gives CDR1 LNHDA, CDR2 SQIVND (reference sequence). The CDR3 runs 16 residues. The CDR3 DNA sequence: TGTGCCAGTAGTATAGGGGGGGGACAGGGCGATCAGCCCCAGCATTTT. This translates into CASSIGGGQGDQPQHF.